This TCR beta chain stems from a study of type 1 regulatory T cells. Study details: An in vitro protocol generated T-allo10, a Tr1-enriched, alloantigen-specific CD4 T cell product.

The germline gives CDR1 DFQATT, CDR2 SNEGSKA (reference sequence). Losses at the gene ends were 5 bases for V and 2 bases for J; bases not matched to a gene: 9. This CDR3 comprises 15 residues. About this clonotype: The antigen remains undetermined.

TCRdb re-derived calls from the reads in MiXCR, one entry per CDR3 protein. The table has roughly 60,000 distinct CDR3 sequences, around 62% seen once. Points from the study as a whole: Compared with non-Tr1 cells, Tr1 cells showed a narrower TCR repertoire.

The rearrangement uses TRBV20-1 and TRBJ1-5, with 7 bases matching TRBD1. The sequenced sample consisted of cultured non-Tr1 T cells, either the whole culture or a sorted T cell fraction (not recorded which). The origin of this receptor is a human donor in good health. CDR3: CSARPDREGNQPQHF. CDR3 nucleotides: TGCAGTGCTCGGCCCGACAGGGAGGGCAATCAGCCCCAGCATTTT.